The 17 T cell receptor beta chains reported below all come from one sample, sequenced in a study of blood T cell repertoires in COVID-19. Generated by immunoSEQ multiplex PCR, the TCRdb table keeps only in-frame clones and is missing some. This table has roughly 270,000 clones, roughly 86% appearing once. Sequencing was carried out using peripheral blood. These receptors originate from a man younger than 30 with active or convalescent COVID-19.

A few counts support this clone. The rearrangement joins TRBV6-5 to TRBJ1-1, with D perhaps TRBD1 (5 bases). The CDR3 has 14 amino acids. V lost 8 bases and J lost 4, with 17 bases in between. Germline assignment: CDR1 MNHEY and CDR2 SVGAGI. CDR3: CASAGFGGSTEAFF. Written as DNA, the CDR3 is TGTGCCAGCGCAGGGTTTGGAGGGTCCACTGAAGCTTTCTTT.

The chain joins TRBV11-2 to TRBJ2-2, with 10 nucleotides matching TRBD2. The V gene's germline CDR1 is SGHAT and CDR2 FQNNGV. The junction had 3 bases not matched to a gene; V was cut back by 1 base and J by 7 bases. This CDR3 has 15 amino acids. The CDR3 loop is CASSLGLAGVGELFF. The CDR3, as DNA: TGTGCCAGCAGCTTAGGGCTAGCGGGGGTCGGGGAGCTGTTTTTT. The full variable domain, with the rest looked up from reference TRBV11-2 and TRBJ2-2, is EAGVAQSPRYKIIEKRQSVAFWCNPISGHATLYWYQQILGQGPKLLIQFQNNGVVDDSQLPKDRFSAERLKGVDSTLKIQPAKLEDSAVYLCASSLGLAGVGELFFGEGSRLTVL.

This chain joins TRBV7-8 and TRBJ2-3; D is perhaps TRBD2 (7 bases). The CDR3 runs 15 residues. V lost 1 base and J lost 4, with 12 bases in between. Per germline, CDR1 SGHVS and CDR2 FQNEAQ. DNA for the CDR3: TGTGCCAGCAGCTTAGGGGGGGGGCAATCAGATACGCAGTATTTT. Protein product: CASSLGGGQSDTQYF.

The V gene is TRBV3-1 (or the pseudogene TRBV3-2), the J gene TRBJ1-6; possible D gene TRBD1, 6 bases. Germline V gene lookup returns CDR1 LGHDT and CDR2 YNNKEL (reference sequence). Between the trimmed V and J ends, which lost 5 bases and 7 bases, there was a span of 9 bases. The CDR3 loop spans 13 amino acids. CDR3 amino acids: CASSGRGNSPLHF. The CDR3 coding sequence is TGTGCCAGCAGCGGCAGGGGAAATTCACCCCTCCACTTT.

CDR3 residues: CASSQGGWTEAFF. The DNA of the CDR3 is TGTGCCAGCAGCCAAGGCGGGTGGACTGAAGCTTTCTTT. The V gene is TRBV14, the J gene TRBJ1-1, with no clear D. CDR3 length: 13 residues. Trimming removed 1 base from V and 5 bases from J, with 8 bases in between. Germline CDR1 and CDR2: SGHDN and FVKESK.

The chain employs TRBV4-3 and TRBJ2-1, with 10 bases matching TRBD2. The CDR3 has 15 residues. Trimming cost V 4 bases and J 6 bases; bases outside gene matches: 6. CDR1 and CDR2 from the germline V gene are LGHNA and YSLEER. The DNA for the CDR3 is TGCGCCAGCAGCCCGCTAGCGGGGGCGGGCAATGAGCAGTTCTTC. Translated: CASSPLAGAGNEQFF.

For this clone: The junction does not match germline at one end; this may be a read error. The chain combines TRBV7-2 with TRBJ1-3, with D maybe TRBD1 (6 bases). Germline V gene sequence: CDR1 SGHTA, CDR2 FQGNSA. CDR3 length: 13 residues. The CDR3 protein is CASNPGGLETRTF. The CDR3 DNA is TGTGCCAGCAACCCGGGGGGGCTGGAAACGCGCACTTTT.

This chain joins TRBV11-3 and TRBJ2-1, with D uncertain. Trimming removed 3 bases at V and 0 bases at J, with 9 bases between. CDR3 size: 15 residues. Germline CDR1 SGHNT, CDR2 YENEEA. The CDR3 nucleotides are TGTGCCAGCAGCTTCTTTCCTAGCTCCTACAATGAGCAGTTCTTC. This gives the protein CASSFFPSSYNEQFF. The complete variable domain, with remaining parts taken from reference TRBV11-3 and TRBJ2-1, reads EAGVVQSPRYKIIEKKQPVAFWCNPISGHNTLYWYLQNLGQGPELLIRYENEEAVDDSQLPKDRFSAERLKGVDSTLKIQPAELGDSAVYLCASSFFPSSYNEQFFGPGTRLTVL.

This sequence joins TRBV7-2 and TRBJ2-3; weak D call: TRBD2 (7 bases). V dropped 4 bases and J dropped 5 bases, with 16 bases sitting between them. Germline V gives CDR1 SGHTA, CDR2 FQGNSA. The CDR3 contains 15 residues. The CDR3 sequence is CASSWLGGGQDTQYF. CDR3 DNA sequence: TGTGCCAGCAGCTGGTTAGGGGGGGGACAAGATACGCAGTATTTT.

The J gene is TRBJ2-5, the V gene TRBV5-1, with 13 bases that match TRBD2. The CDR3 runs to 16 residues. With V trimmed by 4 bases and J by 1 base, 4 bases remained unmatched. The germline V gene encodes CDR1 SGHRS and CDR2 YFSETQ. The chain's CDR3 is CASSPGLAGSQETQYF. CDR3 nucleotide sequence: TGCGCCAGCAGCCCGGGACTAGCGGGGTCCCAAGAGACCCAGTACTTC.

The gene calls are TRBV5-4 and TRBJ1-2; 7 nucleotides align to TRBD1. CDR1 SGHNT and CDR2 YYREEE come from the germline V gene (reference sequence). V shed 4 bases, J shed 4 bases, and the junction held 13 bases outside the gene matches. The CDR3 spans 16 residues. CDR3 sequence (DNA): TGTGCCAGCAGCCCCCCATACACAGGGGCTGGCTATGGCTACACCTTC. This gives the protein CASSPPYTGAGYGYTF.

This chain joins TRBV25-1 and TRBJ2-1, with a possible D match to TRBD1 (6 bases). The CDR3 runs to 15 residues. From germline, CDR1 is MGHDK and CDR2 SYGVNS. The germline V and J ends were trimmed by 6 bases and 5 bases, with 17 bases remaining between them. CDR3 sequence: CASRVNRVDHNEQFF. The CDR3 DNA is TGTGCCAGCAGGGTTAACAGGGTTGATCACAATGAGCAGTTCTTC.

The CDR3 nucleotides read TGTGCCAGCAGTTCAATACAGGGGGCGATGAACACTGAAGCTTTCTTT. As protein: CASSSIQGAMNTEAFF. The chain has TRBV28 and TRBJ1-1, with TRBD1 matching over 9 bases. Germline V CDR1 and CDR2: MDHEN, SYDVKM. This CDR3 is built from 16 residues. V was clipped by 4 bases and J by 0 bases; unmatched bases: 6. Based on the CDR3 plus reference TRBV28 and TRBJ1-1, the full variable domain is DVKVTQSSRYLVKRTGEKVFLECVQDMDHENMFWYRQDPGLGLRLIYFSYDVKMKEKGDIPEGYSVSREKKERFSLILESASTNQTSMYLCASSSIQGAMNTEAFFGQGTRLTVV.

CDR3 nucleotides: TGTGCCACCAGCAGAGATCGGACAGGGGAAGAGCAGTACTTC. Its translation: CATSRDRTGEEQYF. This chain joins TRBV15 and TRBJ2-7, with 9 bases identical to TRBD1. Unmatched junction bases numbered 4, after V lost 0 bases and J lost 7 bases. This CDR3 has 14 residues. Germline CDR1 reads LNHNV; CDR2 reads YYDKDF (reference sequence). Filled out from reference TRBV15 and TRBJ2-7, the complete variable domain reads DAMVIQNPRYQVTQFGKPVTLSCSQTLNHNVMYWYQQKSSQAPKLLFHYYDKDFNNEADTPDNFQSRRPNTSFCFLDIRSPGLGDTAMYLCATSRDRTGEEQYFGPGTRLTVT.

The count of this clone is one. The CDR3 nucleotides read TGTGCCAGCAGCTTAGATGGCGGGGGGGCATCCTACGAGCAGTACTTC. Amino acid sequence: CASSLDGGGASYEQYF. The chain has TRBV7-2 and TRBJ2-7; 9 nucleotides align to TRBD2. The CDR3 sequence is 16 residues long. Unmatched junction bases numbered 5, after V lost 1 base and J lost 1 base. In germline, CDR1 is SGHTA, CDR2 FQGNSA.

This chain connects TRBV2 to TRBJ1-1; D is unclear. The CDR3 totals 14 residues. V lost 6 bases and J 3 bases, leaving 14 bases between the germline ends. CDR1 is SNHLY, CDR2 FYNNEI, per germline. The CDR3 here is CASSLTKWDTEAFF. For the CDR3, the DNA is TGTGCCAGCAGCTTGACAAAGTGGGACACTGAAGCTTTCTTT.

This chain links TRBV19 with TRBJ1-1; possible D gene TRBD1, 6 bases. The CDR3 extends over 14 amino acids. The V gene's germline CDR1 is LNHDA and CDR2 SQIVND (reference sequence). V lost 6 bases and J 0 bases, leaving 11 bases between the germline ends. In DNA, the CDR3 is TGTGCCAGTAGCTGGACAGCACTGAACACTGAAGCTTTCTTT. As protein: CASSWTALNTEAFF.